This TCR beta chain appears in the sequencing data of a study of tumor-infiltrating lymphocytes in primary liver carcinoma. Study information: Stage T1-T3 N0M0 and a size of roughly 4.2 to 11 cm characterized the tumors. Yields of productive TCRbeta reads ranged from roughly 3.5 to 7.13 million per sample and were similar across tissue types.

The count of this clonotype is one. The authors took blood RNA from unsorted whole blood and also extracted germline DNA. Germline V lookup: CDR1 MNHNY, CDR2 SVGAGI (reference sequence). V dropped 7 bases and J dropped 4 bases, with 17 bases sitting between them. The length of the CDR3 is 15 residues. The authors made TCR beta cDNA from 500 to 600 ng total RNA with a constant-region primer. Libraries covering TCR beta were generated through three nested multiplex PCR rounds (using a slightly modified ARM-PCR). A C-beta reverse primer was combined with TRBV1-TRBV30 forward primers in the first two PCR rounds, and each round had approximately 10 cycles. TCRdb itself ran the multiplex PCR reads through MiXCR, one entry per CDR3 protein. The sample carries approximately 300,000 distinct CDR3 sequences, roughly two thirds recorded once.

J is TRBJ2-1 and V is TRBV6-6; D is perhaps TRBD2 (5 bases). The receptor comes from a middle-aged man with primary liver carcinoma and hepatitis B virus infection. Sequences were obtained from peripheral blood. CDR3 bases: TGTGCCAGCAATGAGACGGTAGCGACATACAATGAGCAGTTCTTC. Protein product: CASNETVATYNEQFF.